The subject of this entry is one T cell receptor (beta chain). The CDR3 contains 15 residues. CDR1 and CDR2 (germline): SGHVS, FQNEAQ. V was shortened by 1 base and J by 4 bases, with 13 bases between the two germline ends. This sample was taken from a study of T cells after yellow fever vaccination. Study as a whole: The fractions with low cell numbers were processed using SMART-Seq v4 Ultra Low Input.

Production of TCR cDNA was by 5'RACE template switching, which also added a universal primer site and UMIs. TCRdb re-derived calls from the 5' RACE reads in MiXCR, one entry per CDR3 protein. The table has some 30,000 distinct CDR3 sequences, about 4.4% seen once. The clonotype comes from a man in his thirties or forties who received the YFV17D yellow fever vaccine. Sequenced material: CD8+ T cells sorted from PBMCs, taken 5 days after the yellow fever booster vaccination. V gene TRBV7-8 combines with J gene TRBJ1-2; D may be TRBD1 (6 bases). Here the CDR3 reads CASSLVAGEGYGYTF. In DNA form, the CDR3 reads TGTGCCAGCAGCTTAGTGGCAGGGGAGGGCTATGGCTACACCTTC.